Sequencing of this T cell receptor beta chain was carried out in a study of a mutant IDH1 vaccine in newly diagnosed glioma. Study-wide context: Males made up approximately 60% and females approximately 40% of treated patients, whose mean age was around 41 years.

Noted time point: week 5, during vaccination. Every vaccine dose comprised 300 ug of mutant IDH1 20-mer peptide plus topical imiquimod. Comments on this clone: The target antigen is unknown.

Whole-study findings and limits: Pseudoprogression showed no apparent link to changes in top peripheral T cell clonotypes.

Measured with immunoSEQ multiplex PCR; TCRdb has only the in-frame clones, and not every one. The repertoire holds about 38,000 clones, with around 78% as singletons. V gave up 2 bases and J gave up 9 bases; unmatched junction bases: 7. Germline CDR1 and CDR2: SGDLS and YYNGEE. The CDR3 is 14 amino acids. The source is a man aged 35-49 years with glioma. The chain uses TRBV9 and TRBJ2-1; 8 bases match TRBD1. Sequences were derived from PBMCs, sampled from a glioma patient whose treatment included an IDH1 peptide vaccine. The CDR3 region is CASSVAYRGSEQFF. The CDR3 region has the DNA TGTGCCAGCAGCGTCGCCTACAGGGGGTCTGAGCAGTTCTTC.